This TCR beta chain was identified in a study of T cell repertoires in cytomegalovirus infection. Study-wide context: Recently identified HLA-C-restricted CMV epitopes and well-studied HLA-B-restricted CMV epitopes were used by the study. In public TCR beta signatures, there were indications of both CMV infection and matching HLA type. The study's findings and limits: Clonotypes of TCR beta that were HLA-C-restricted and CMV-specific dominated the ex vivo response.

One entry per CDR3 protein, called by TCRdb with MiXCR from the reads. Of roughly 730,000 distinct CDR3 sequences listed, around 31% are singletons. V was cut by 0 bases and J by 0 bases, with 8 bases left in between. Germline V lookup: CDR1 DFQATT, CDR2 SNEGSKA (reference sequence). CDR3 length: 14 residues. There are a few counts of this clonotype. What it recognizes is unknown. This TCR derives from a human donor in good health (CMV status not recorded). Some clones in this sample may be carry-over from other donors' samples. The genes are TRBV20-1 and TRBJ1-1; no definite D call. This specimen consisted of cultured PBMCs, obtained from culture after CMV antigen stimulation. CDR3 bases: TGCAGTGCTAGAGATTTTTGGGTGAACACTGAAGCTTTCTTT. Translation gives CSARDFWVNTEAFF.